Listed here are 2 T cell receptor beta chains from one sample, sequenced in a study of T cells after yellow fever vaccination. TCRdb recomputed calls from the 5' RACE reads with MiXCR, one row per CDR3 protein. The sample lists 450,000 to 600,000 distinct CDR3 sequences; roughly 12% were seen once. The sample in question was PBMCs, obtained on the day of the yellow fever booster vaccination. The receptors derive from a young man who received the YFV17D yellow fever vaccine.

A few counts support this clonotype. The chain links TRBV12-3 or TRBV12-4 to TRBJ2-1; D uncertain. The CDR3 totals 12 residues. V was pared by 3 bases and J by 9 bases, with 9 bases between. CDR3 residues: CASSLAQSEQFF. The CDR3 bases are TGTGCCAGCAGTTTGGCCCAGTCTGAGCAGTTCTTC.

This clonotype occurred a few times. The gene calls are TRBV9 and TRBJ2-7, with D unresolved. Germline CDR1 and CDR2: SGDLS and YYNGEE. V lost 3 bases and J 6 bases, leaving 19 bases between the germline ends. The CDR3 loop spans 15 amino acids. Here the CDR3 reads CASSGSAVSLAEQYF. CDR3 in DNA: TGTGCCAGCAGCGGCTCTGCGGTCTCCTTGGCCGAGCAGTACTTC.